The 13 T cell receptor beta chains below all came from one sample that was sequenced in a study of OX40 agonist ivuxolimab in advanced cancers. The library relied on the immunoSEQ multiplex PCR assay. This is the immuneACCESS table as TCRdb keeps it, with only in-frame sequences that have V and J called. A part of the clones is gone; compared with another copy, unresolved V genes explain less than half, and the rest is unexplained. This sample holds more than 13,000 clones; approximately 80% were observed only once. The ten largest clones take up about a third of the sample. The sequencing used CD4+ or CD8+ T cells sorted from blood, collected in a trial of the OX40 agonist ivuxolimab. The receptors derive from an adult with an advanced solid tumor such as melanoma, head and neck, liver or kidney cancer.

The chain joins TRBV7-9 to TRBJ1-1, with D hard to call. V gave up 2 bases and J gave up 5 bases, with 9 bases separating them. Germline V gene data show CDR1 as SEHNR and CDR2 as FQNEAQ (reference sequence). This CDR3 comprises 13 residues. CDR3 in DNA: TGTGCCAGCAGCTTATATGGGGAAACTGAAGCTTTCTTT. Its protein is CASSLYGETEAFF.

This rearrangement joins TRBV25-1 to TRBJ2-2; no clear D gene. There are 13 residues in the CDR3. V was trimmed by 6 bases and J by 4 bases, leaving 9 bases between them. In germline, CDR1 is MGHDK, CDR2 SYGVNS. CDR3 sequence reads: CASSLPGTGELFF. DNA for the CDR3: TGTGCCAGCAGCCTCCCAGGCACCGGGGAGCTGTTTTTT. Using reference TRBV25-1 and TRBJ2-2 for the parts outside the CDR3, the full variable domain is EADIYQTPRYLVIGTGKKITLECSQTMGHDKMYWYQQDPGMELHLIHYSYGVNSTEKGDLSSESTVSRIRTEHFPLTLESARPSHTSQYLCASSLPGTGELFFGEGSRLTVL.

This chain links TRBV27 with TRBJ2-7; D gene uncertain. Trimming took off 4 bases at V and 4 bases at J, with 11 bases between the two ends. CDR1 and CDR2 (germline): MNHEY, SMNVEV (reference sequence). CDR3 length: 13 amino acids. The CDR3 loop is CASSSLTHYEQYF. As DNA, the CDR3 is TGTGCCAGCAGTTCCCTCACCCATTACGAGCAGTACTTC.

The V gene is TRBV7-3, the J gene TRBJ1-1; D is unresolved. Germline values: CDR1 SGHTA, CDR2 FQGTGA. Between the trimmed V and J ends, which lost 3 bases and 0 bases, there was a span of 5 bases. The CDR3 spans 13 residues. The DNA for the CDR3 is TGTGCCAGCAGCTTTGAGATGAACACTGAAGCTTTCTTT. Residues: CASSFEMNTEAFF.

The chain carries TRBV4-2 and TRBJ1-5; D is perhaps TRBD1 (6 bases). Between the trimmed V and J ends, which lost 8 bases and 0 bases, there was a span of 11 bases. Germline assignment: CDR1 LGHNA and CDR2 YNFKEQ. The CDR3 extends over 14 amino acids. The CDR3 sequence: CASEGGISNQPQHF. The CDR3 DNA reads as TGTGCCAGCGAAGGGGGGATTAGCAATCAGCCCCAGCATTTT.

On this clone itself: At one end the junction does not follow the germline gene, possibly because of a read error. This chain connects TRBV18 to TRBJ2-1, with D maybe TRBD2 (6 bases). The CDR3 runs to 13 residues. Germline CDR1 reads KGHSH; CDR2 reads LQKENI. CDR3 bases: TGTGCCAGCTCACTTCCAGAGGGATGGGAGGTGATCTTC. Protein: CASSLPEGWEVIF.

The chain recombines TRBV2 with TRBJ1-1; TRBD1 matches 8 bases. Germline CDR1 reads SNHLY; CDR2 reads FYNNEI. Trimming removed 1 base from V and 4 bases from J; junction bases left unmatched: 2. The CDR3 consists of 14 residues. The CDR3 here is CASSEGTGPTEAFF. In DNA, the CDR3 is TGTGCCAGCAGTGAAGGGACAGGGCCCACTGAAGCTTTCTTT.

This clone was found a few times. The DNA for the CDR3 is TGTGCCAGCAGCTTTGAGACAGGGGACACTGAAGCTTTCTTT. Encoded protein: CASSFETGDTEAFF. The genes are TRBV7-6 and TRBJ1-1, with 8 bases lining up with TRBD1. Trimming removed 3 bases from V and 3 bases from J; junction bases left unmatched: 3. The CDR3 loop spans 14 amino acids. The germline gives CDR1 SGHVS, CDR2 FNYEAQ.

This clone was observed once. V usage is TRBV4-1 and J usage is TRBJ1-2; D is unresolved. CDR1 is MGHRA and CDR2 is YSYEKL in the germline V gene. The CDR3 consists of 15 residues. V lost 0 bases, J lost 0 bases, and 8 bases lay in between. CDR3 region: CASSQDPVSNYGYTF. The CDR3 nucleotides are TGCGCCAGCAGCCAAGATCCGGTTTCTAACTATGGCTACACCTTC.

This clone has more than one count but fewer than ten. J is TRBJ2-2 and V is TRBV28; D is uncertain. With 3 bases removed from V and 6 bases from J, the gap between germline ends came to 5 bases. This CDR3 region has 12 residues. In germline, CDR1 is MDHEN, CDR2 SYDVKM. The CDR3 loop is CASSLGAGELFF. Written as DNA, the CDR3 is TGTGCCAGCAGTTTGGGCGCCGGGGAGCTGTTTTTT. Based on the CDR3 plus reference TRBV28 and TRBJ2-2, the full variable domain is DVKVTQSSRYLVKRTGEKVFLECVQDMDHENMFWYRQDPGLGLRLIYFSYDVKMKEKGDIPEGYSVSREKKERFSLILESASTNQTSMYLCASSLGAGELFFGEGSRLTVL.

Only one count was recorded for this clone. This sequence joins TRBV30 and TRBJ2-3; 8 nucleotides match TRBD1. Trimming cost V 1 base and J 5 bases; bases outside gene matches: 5. There are 14 residues in the CDR3. Looked up from germline, CDR1 is GTSNPN and CDR2 is SVGIG (reference sequence). CDR3 sequence: CAWSGGTGVDTQYF. In DNA form, the CDR3 reads TGTGCCTGGAGTGGAGGGACAGGCGTAGATACGCAGTATTTT.

The genes are TRBV27 and TRBJ2-7; D gene ambiguous. This CDR3 has 13 amino acids. Germline values: CDR1 MNHEY, CDR2 SMNVEV (reference sequence). Trimming cost V 1 base and J 5 bases, with 9 bases left between them. CDR3 in amino acids: CASSLFGYHEQYF. Written as DNA, the CDR3 is TGTGCCAGCAGTTTATTTGGGTACCACGAGCAGTACTTC.

The V call is TRBV7-9, the J call TRBJ2-1; D ambiguous. The germline CDR1 and CDR2 sequences are SEHNR and FQNEAQ (reference sequence). The CDR3 sequence is 15 residues long. Trimming cost V 0 bases and J 10 bases, with 16 bases left between them. CDR3 amino acids: CASSLAARFEREQFF. The CDR3 DNA is TGTGCCAGCAGCTTAGCTGCTAGGTTCGAAAGGGAGCAGTTCTTC.